What follows are 22 T cell receptor beta chains derived from one specimen sequenced in a study of T cell responses to AZD1222 COVID-19 vaccine. The repertoire was sequenced with immunoSEQ multiplex PCR; TCRdb's copy has only in-frame clones and lacks some. The profile shows 69,000 or so clones, approximately 90% of them singletons. Specimen: peripheral blood, collected 28 days after the second dose of the MenACWY control vaccine. These receptors came from an adult who received the MenACWY meningococcal vaccine as a control.

The rearrangement links TRBV5-1 to TRBJ2-5, with D perhaps assigned TRBD1 or TRBD2 (5 bases each). The CDR3 contains 12 residues. From germline, CDR1 is SGHRS and CDR2 YFSETQ. V lost 6 bases to trimming and J lost 6 bases, with 12 bases between them. The CDR3 bases are TGCGCCAGCACGGAGGCAGGGAAGACCCAGTACTTC. Translation gives CASTEAGKTQYF.

Only a few counts were recorded for this clone. This chain joins TRBV19 and TRBJ1-2, with 7 bases lining up with TRBD1. CDR1 and CDR2 from the germline V gene are LNHDA and SQIVND (reference sequence). V dropped 5 bases and J dropped 6; count of bases not matched to a gene: 6. The CDR3 is 13 amino acids. The CDR3 DNA reads TGTGCCAGTAGTCTACAGGGGAAAGATGGCTACACCTTC. This codes for CASSLQGKDGYTF.

The V gene is TRBV10-2, the J gene TRBJ2-2; 7 bases match TRBD1. This CDR3 is built from 15 residues. CDR1 and CDR2 from the germline V gene are WSHSY and SAAADI. With V trimmed by 3 bases and J by 6 bases, 7 bases remained unmatched. Written as DNA, the CDR3 is TGCGCCAGCAGTGATTCTAGCCAGGGGGCCGGGGAGCTGTTTTTT. This translates into CASSDSSQGAGELFF.

The chain has TRBV7-3 and TRBJ2-7; the D is unclear. There are 14 residues in the CDR3. Germline V gives CDR1 SGHTA, CDR2 FQGTGA. Trimming removed 5 bases at V and 0 bases at J, with 11 bases between. The CDR3 DNA follows: TGTGCCAGCAGCCCACTGGGCGGCTCCTACGAGCAGTACTTC. It specifies CASSPLGGSYEQYF.

This clone appeared a few times. V and J are TRBV11-3 and TRBJ2-7; no definite D call. Germline V lookup: CDR1 SGHNT, CDR2 YENEEA. CDR3 length equals 14 residues. The germline V and J ends were trimmed by 1 base and 6 bases, with 13 bases remaining between them. The CDR3 spells CASSLGGAASEQYF. CDR3 DNA: TGTGCCAGCAGCTTAGGCGGTGCTGCCAGCGAGCAGTACTTC.

This chain links TRBV10-3 with TRBJ2-5; 7 nucleotides line up with TRBD1. This CDR3 spans 13 amino acids. Germline trimming cut 6 bases from V and 5 bases from J; bases unmatched to any gene: 6. Germline V CDR1 and CDR2: ENHRY, SYGVKD. As DNA, the CDR3 is TGTGCCATCAGGGGACAGCCACAGGAGACCCAGTACTTC. Translating gives CAIRGQPQETQYF.

In the case of this clone: The junction does not match germline at one end; this may be a read error. The J gene is TRBJ2-5, the V gene TRBV7-7; 7 nucleotides match TRBD1. The CDR3 consists of 16 residues. The germline V gene has CDR1 SSHAT and CDR2 FNYEAQ (reference sequence). The CDR3 sequence is CASSLGPRQGQETQYF. CDR3 coding DNA: TGTGCTAGCAGCCTAGGGCCGAGACAGGGACAAGAGACCCAGTACTTC.

The chain links TRBV12-3 or TRBV12-4 to TRBJ1-1; no firm D call. V was trimmed by 3 bases and J by 6 bases, leaving 5 bases between them. The CDR3 has 11 residues. The DNA for the CDR3 is TGTGCCAGCAGTTTTACCCCTGAAGCTTTCTTT. This encodes CASSFTPEAFF.

This chain connects TRBV6-5 to TRBJ2-7, with D unresolved. This CDR3 region has 15 residues. CDR1 and CDR2 (germline): MNHEY, SVGAGI. V was clipped by 6 bases and J by 0 bases, with 15 bases between them. The CDR3 reads CASSPLQRSSYEQYF. CDR3 DNA sequence: TGTGCCAGCAGCCCCTTGCAAAGGAGCTCCTACGAGCAGTACTTC.

The chain couples TRBV6-6 to TRBJ1-2; D gene ambiguous. CDR3 length: 15 residues. The ends were cut back, 0 bases at V and 0 bases at J, with 8 bases in the middle. Germline V gene sequence: CDR1 MNHNY, CDR2 SVGAGI (reference sequence). The CDR3 loop is CASSYSAQTNYGYTF. The CDR3 DNA follows: TGTGCCAGCAGTTACTCAGCGCAGACTAACTATGGCTACACCTTC.

This chain links TRBV11-3 with TRBJ2-3, with D perhaps assigned TRBD1 or TRBD2 (6 bases each). Germline V gives CDR1 SGHNT, CDR2 YENEEA. The CDR3 is 15 amino acids. The V end lost 5 bases, the J end lost 5 bases, and 17 bases lay between the germline ends. This chain's CDR3 is CASSASPRGGDTQYF. The CDR3 DNA reads TGTGCCAGCAGCGCCTCACCCAGGGGAGGAGATACGCAGTATTTT.

This clone was picked up a small number of times. The rearrangement joins TRBV10-1 to TRBJ1-1; D remains ambiguous. Trimming pared 5 bases from V and 7 bases from J, leaving 14 bases between. The CDR3 is made up of 13 amino acids. CDR1 is WNHNN, CDR2 SYGVQD, per germline (reference sequence). The CDR3, as DNA: TGCGCCAGCAGTCCGGGCCTAACCGATGAAGCTTTCTTT. Its protein is CASSPGLTDEAFF.

This chain uses TRBV6-5 with TRBJ1-1; TRBD1 aligns across 9 bases. In germline, CDR1 is MNHEY, CDR2 SVGAGI. The ends lost 5 bases at V and 10 bases at J; junction bases unmatched: 14. The CDR3 is 15 amino acids. CDR3 protein: CASSPTGTGISGAFF. CDR3 in DNA: TGTGCCAGCAGTCCCACCGGGACAGGGATATCGGGAGCTTTCTTT.

The V call is TRBV6-6, the J call TRBJ2-3, with TRBD2 matching 8 bases. J gave up 6 bases and V 8 bases, and 7 bases lay outside the gene matches. The CDR3 covers 13 residues. The germline V gene has CDR1 MNHNY and CDR2 SVGAGI (reference sequence). CDR3 residues: CASGRSGIDTQYF. The CDR3 DNA is TGTGCCAGCGGACGTAGCGGGATTGATACGCAGTATTTT.

The chain recombines TRBV5-1 with TRBJ2-5, with 9 nucleotides matching TRBD2. Germline assignment: CDR1 SGHRS and CDR2 YFSETQ. CDR3 size: 15 residues. V lost 1 base, J lost 5 bases, and 6 bases stayed unmatched. The CDR3 region has the DNA TGCGCCAGCAGCTTGTTGGGACTAGCTTCGGAGACCCAGTACTTC. Translated, it gives CASSLLGLASETQYF.

The chain employs TRBV18 and TRBJ1-6, with 10 bases that match TRBD1. V trimming: 6 bases; J trimming: 7 bases; junction bases outside the gene matches: 3. Germline V CDR1 and CDR2: KGHSH, LQKENI. This CDR3 region has 14 residues. The CDR3 region has the DNA TGTGCCAGCTCCGTGGGACAGGGGAATTCACCCCTCCACTTT. It specifies CASSVGQGNSPLHF. Together with reference TRBV18 and TRBJ1-6, the CDR3 gives the full variable domain: NAGVMQNPRHLVRRRGQEARLRCSPMKGHSHVYWYRQLPEEGLKFMVYLQKENIIDESGMPKERFSAEFPKEGPSILRIQQVVRGDSAAYFCASSVGQGNSPLHFGNGTRLTVT.

J is TRBJ1-3 and V is TRBV3-1 (or the pseudogene TRBV3-2); D is unclear. The CDR3 contains 14 residues. Trimming removed 2 bases at V and 5 bases at J, with 10 bases between. Germline V CDR1 and CDR2: LGHDT, YNNKEL (reference sequence). The CDR3 region is CASSQRRERNTIYF. CDR3 DNA sequence: TGTGCCAGCAGCCAACGAAGGGAGAGAAACACCATATATTTT.

The rearrangement joins TRBV4-1 to TRBJ1-1; D unresolved. V was shortened by 6 bases and J by 1 base, with 9 bases between the two germline ends. Germline V gene sequence: CDR1 MGHRA, CDR2 YSYEKL. This CDR3 has 13 amino acids. CDR3 region: CASRPLGNTEAFF. The CDR3 coding sequence is TGCGCCAGCAGACCGTTAGGGAACACTGAAGCTTTCTTT.

The chain recombines TRBV19 with TRBJ2-7; maybe TRBD1 (6 bases). The germline V gene has CDR1 LNHDA and CDR2 SQIVND (reference sequence). V dropped 5 bases and J dropped 0 bases, with 11 bases sitting between them. The CDR3 spans 14 residues. CDR3 nucleotide sequence: TGTGCCAGTAGTCTCCAGGGGTCCTCCTACGAGCAGTACTTC. The encoded protein is CASSLQGSSYEQYF.

The V and J genes are TRBV11-2 and TRBJ2-7, with no clear D. The germline V gene encodes CDR1 SGHAT and CDR2 FQNNGV. CDR3 length: 14 amino acids. Trimming left V 1 base short and J 2 bases short, with 9 bases between. In DNA form, the CDR3 reads TGTGCCAGCAGCTTAGTTGGGGTCACCTACGAGCAGTACTTC. Translated: CASSLVGVTYEQYF.

The rearrangement joins TRBV25-1 to TRBJ1-1; D unclear. The CDR3 is 11 residues long. Deletions cut 7 bases from V and 2 bases from J, with 5 bases between. CDR1 and CDR2 (germline): MGHDK, SYGVNS. The CDR3 loop reads CASIRNTEAFF. The CDR3 DNA sequence: TGTGCCAGCATTCGAAACACTGAAGCTTTCTTT.

The gene calls are TRBV4-1 and TRBJ1-2, with D tentatively TRBD1 (6 bases). Germline V gene data show CDR1 as MGHRA and CDR2 as YSYEKL. Trimming stripped 7 bases from V and 7 bases from J, with 19 bases between. This CDR3 has 14 amino acids. The CDR3 region is CASTQGFGGRGYTF. The DNA of the CDR3 is TGCGCCAGCACACAGGGATTCGGAGGGCGTGGCTACACCTTC.